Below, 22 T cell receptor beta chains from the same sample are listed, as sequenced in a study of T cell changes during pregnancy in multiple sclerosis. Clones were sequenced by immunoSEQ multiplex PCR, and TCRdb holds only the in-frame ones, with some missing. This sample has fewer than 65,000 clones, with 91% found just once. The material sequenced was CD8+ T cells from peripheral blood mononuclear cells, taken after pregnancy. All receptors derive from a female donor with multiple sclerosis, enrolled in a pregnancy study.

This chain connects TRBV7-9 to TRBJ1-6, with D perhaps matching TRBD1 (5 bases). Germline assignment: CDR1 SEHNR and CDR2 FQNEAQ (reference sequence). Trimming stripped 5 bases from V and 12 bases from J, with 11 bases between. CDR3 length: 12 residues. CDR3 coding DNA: TGTGCCAGCAGCCCAGGGCCGGGACCCCTCCACTTT. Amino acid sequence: CASSPGPGPLHF.

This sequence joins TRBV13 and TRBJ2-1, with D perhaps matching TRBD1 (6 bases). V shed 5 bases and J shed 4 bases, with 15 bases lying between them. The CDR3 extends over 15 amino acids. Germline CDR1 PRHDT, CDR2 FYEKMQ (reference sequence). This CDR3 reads CASSLLGAHYNEQFF. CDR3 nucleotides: TGTGCCAGCAGCCTCCTGGGGGCGCATTACAATGAGCAGTTCTTC.

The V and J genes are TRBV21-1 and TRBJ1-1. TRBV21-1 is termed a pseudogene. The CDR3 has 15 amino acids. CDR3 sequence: CASSNGVREKTEAFF. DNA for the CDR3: TGTGCCAGCAGCAACGGAGTGAGGGAGAAGACTGAAGCTTTCTTT.

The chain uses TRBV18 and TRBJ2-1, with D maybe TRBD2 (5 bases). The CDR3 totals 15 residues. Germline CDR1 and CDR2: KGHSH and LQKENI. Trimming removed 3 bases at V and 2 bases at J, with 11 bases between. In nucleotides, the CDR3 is TGTGCCAGCTCACCCATCGGGGTTCCCTACAATGAGCAGTTCTTC. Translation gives CASSPIGVPYNEQFF.

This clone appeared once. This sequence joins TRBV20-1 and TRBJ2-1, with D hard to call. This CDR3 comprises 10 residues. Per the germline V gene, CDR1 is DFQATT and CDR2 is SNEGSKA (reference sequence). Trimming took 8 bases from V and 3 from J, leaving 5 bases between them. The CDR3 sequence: CSTVYNEQFF. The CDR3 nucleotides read TGCAGTACTGTCTACAATGAGCAGTTCTTC.

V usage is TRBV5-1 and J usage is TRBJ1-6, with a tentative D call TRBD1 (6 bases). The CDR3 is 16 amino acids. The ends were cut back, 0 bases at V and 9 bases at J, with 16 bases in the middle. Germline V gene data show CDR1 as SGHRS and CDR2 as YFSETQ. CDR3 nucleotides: TGCGCCAGCAGCTTGGGGACAGACGCCCTTGGTTCACCCCTCCACTTT. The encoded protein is CASSLGTDALGSPLHF.

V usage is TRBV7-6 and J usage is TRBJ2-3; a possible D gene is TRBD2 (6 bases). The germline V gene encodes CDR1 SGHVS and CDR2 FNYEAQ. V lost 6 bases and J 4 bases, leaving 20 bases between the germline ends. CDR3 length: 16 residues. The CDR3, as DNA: TGTGCCAGCAGGCGAGAGGTCCAGAGCGGGCCAGATACGCAGTATTTT. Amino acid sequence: CASRREVQSGPDTQYF.

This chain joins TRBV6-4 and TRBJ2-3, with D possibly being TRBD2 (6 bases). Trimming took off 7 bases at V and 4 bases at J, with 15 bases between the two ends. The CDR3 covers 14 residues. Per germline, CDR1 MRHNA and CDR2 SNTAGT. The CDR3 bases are TGTGCCAGCAAATCGGAGGGGCCGGCAGATACGCAGTATTTT. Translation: CASKSEGPADTQYF.

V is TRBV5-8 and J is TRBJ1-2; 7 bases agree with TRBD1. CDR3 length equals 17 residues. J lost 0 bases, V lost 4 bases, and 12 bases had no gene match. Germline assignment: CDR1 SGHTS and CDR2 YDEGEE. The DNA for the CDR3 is TGTGCCAGCAGCACCGCCCGGGACAGCCTTTCTAACTATGGCTACACCTTC. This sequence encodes CASSTARDSLSNYGYTF. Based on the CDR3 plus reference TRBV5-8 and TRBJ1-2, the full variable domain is EAGVTQSPTHLIKTRGQQATLRCSPISGHTSVYWYQQALGLGLQFLLWYDEGEERNRGNFPPRFSGRQFPNYSSELNVNALELEDSALYLCASSTARDSLSNYGYTFGSGTRLTVV.

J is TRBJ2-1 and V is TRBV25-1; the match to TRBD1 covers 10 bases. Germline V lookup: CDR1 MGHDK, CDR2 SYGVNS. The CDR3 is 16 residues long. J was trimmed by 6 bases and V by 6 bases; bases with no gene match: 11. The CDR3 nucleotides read TGTGCCAGCAGGGGACCCGGGACAGGGGCGGGCAATGAGCAGTTCTTC. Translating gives CASRGPGTGAGNEQFF.

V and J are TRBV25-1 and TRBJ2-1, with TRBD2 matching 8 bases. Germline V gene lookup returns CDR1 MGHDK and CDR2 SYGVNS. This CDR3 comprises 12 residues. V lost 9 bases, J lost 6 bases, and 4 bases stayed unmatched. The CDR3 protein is CASRGGRNEQFF. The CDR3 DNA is TGTGCCAGTCGCGGGGGGCGCAATGAGCAGTTCTTC.

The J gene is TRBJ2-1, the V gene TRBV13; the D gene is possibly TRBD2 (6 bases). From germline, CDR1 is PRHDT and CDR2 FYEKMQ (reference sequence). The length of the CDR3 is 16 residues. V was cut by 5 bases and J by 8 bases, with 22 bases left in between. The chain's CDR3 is CASSKSGLAPGDEQFF. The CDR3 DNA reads TGTGCCAGCAGCAAGTCAGGGCTAGCGCCAGGCGATGAGCAGTTCTTC.

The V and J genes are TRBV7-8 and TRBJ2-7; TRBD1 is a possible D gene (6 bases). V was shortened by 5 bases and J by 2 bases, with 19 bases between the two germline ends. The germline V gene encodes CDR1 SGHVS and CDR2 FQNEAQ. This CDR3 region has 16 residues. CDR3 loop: CASSPRTEGFPYEQYF. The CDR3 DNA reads TGTGCCAGCAGCCCGCGGACAGAAGGTTTTCCCTACGAGCAGTACTTC.

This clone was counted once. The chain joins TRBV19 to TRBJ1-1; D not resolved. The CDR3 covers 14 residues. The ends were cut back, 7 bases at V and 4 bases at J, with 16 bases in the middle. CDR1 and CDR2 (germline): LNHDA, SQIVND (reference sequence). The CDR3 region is CASTVVGGGTEAFF. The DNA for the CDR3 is TGTGCCAGTACCGTGGTAGGCGGCGGCACTGAAGCTTTCTTT.

In DNA, the CDR3 is TGTGCCAGCAGCCCCCCCCGAGGCTACGAGCAGTACTTC. Residues: CASSPPRGYEQYF. The rearrangement joins TRBV7-9 to TRBJ2-7; D ambiguous. Germline CDR1 SEHNR, CDR2 FQNEAQ (reference sequence). The V gene lost 5 bases and the J gene lost 3 bases, with 11 bases spanning the gap. This CDR3 is built from 13 residues. Filled out from reference TRBV7-9 and TRBJ2-7, the complete variable domain reads DTGVSQNPRHKITKRGQNVTFRCDPISEHNRLYWYRQTLGQGPEFLTYFQNEAQLEKSRLLSDRFSAERPKGSFSTLEIQRTEQGDSAMYLCASSPPRGYEQYFGPGTRLTVT.

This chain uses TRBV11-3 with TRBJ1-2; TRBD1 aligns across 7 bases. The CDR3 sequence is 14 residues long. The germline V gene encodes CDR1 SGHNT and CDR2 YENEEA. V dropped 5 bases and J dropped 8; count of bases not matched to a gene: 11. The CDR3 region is CASSPTGSGGGYTF. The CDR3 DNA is TGTGCCAGCAGCCCCACGGGGTCAGGGGGAGGCTACACCTTC.

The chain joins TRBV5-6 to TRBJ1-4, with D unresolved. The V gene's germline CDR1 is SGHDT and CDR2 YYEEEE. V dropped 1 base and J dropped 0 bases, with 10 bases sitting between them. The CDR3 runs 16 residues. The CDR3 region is CASSLMLSATNEKLFF. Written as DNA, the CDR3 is TGTGCCAGCAGCTTGATGCTCAGTGCAACTAATGAAAAACTGTTTTTT.

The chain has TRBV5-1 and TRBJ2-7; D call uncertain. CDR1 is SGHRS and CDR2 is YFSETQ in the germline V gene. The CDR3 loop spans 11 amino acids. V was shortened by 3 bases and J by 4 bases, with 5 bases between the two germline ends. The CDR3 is CASSYGYEQYF. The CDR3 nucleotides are TGCGCCAGCAGCTACGGGTACGAGCAGTACTTC.

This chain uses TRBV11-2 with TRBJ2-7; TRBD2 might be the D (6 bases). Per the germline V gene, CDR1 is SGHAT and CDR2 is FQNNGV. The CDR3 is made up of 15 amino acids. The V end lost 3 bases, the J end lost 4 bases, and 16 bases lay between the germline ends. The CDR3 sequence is CASSFFGGETYEQYF. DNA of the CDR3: TGTGCCAGCAGCTTTTTTGGCGGGGAAACTTACGAGCAGTACTTC. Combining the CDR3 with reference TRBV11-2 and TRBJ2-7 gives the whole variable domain EAGVAQSPRYKIIEKRQSVAFWCNPISGHATLYWYQQILGQGPKLLIQFQNNGVVDDSQLPKDRFSAERLKGVDSTLKIQPAKLEDSAVYLCASSFFGGETYEQYFGPGTRLTVT.

CDR3 sequence (DNA): TGTGCCAGCAGCCAGACTAGTGGGAATGAGCAGTTCTTC. Translating gives CASSQTSGNEQFF. The chain joins TRBV11-2 to TRBJ2-1, with D possibly matching TRBD2 (6 bases). The CDR3 is 13 amino acids. V shed 5 bases and J shed 7 bases, with 12 bases lying between them. From germline, CDR1 is SGHAT and CDR2 FQNNGV.

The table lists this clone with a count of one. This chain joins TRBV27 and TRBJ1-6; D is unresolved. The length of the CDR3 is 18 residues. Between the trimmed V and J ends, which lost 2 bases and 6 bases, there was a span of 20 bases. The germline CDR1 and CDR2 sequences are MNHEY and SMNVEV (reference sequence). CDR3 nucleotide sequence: TGTGCCAGCAGTTTAGGCAGCGAACTCAGCTCGGCTAATTCACCCCTCCACTTT. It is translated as CASSLGSELSSANSPLHF.

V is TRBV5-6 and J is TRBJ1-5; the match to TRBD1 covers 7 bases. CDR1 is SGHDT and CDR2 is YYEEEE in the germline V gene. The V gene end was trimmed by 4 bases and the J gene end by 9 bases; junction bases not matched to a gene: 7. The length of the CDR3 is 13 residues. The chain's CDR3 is CASSPGTAWPQHF. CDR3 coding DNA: TGTGCCAGCAGCCCCGGGACAGCGTGGCCCCAGCATTTT.